This T cell receptor (beta chain) stems from a study of T cells after yellow fever vaccination. Background on the study: Fractions of limited cellularity were prepared by means of SMART-Seq v4 Ultra Low Input.

Study-wide results and caveats: Repertoires sorted by FACS could include abundant clonotypes that are contaminants from the bulk population. At 96% for CD4 and 88% for CD8, most primary-vaccination clones showed up again after the booster.

Notes on this clonotype: The antigen is undetermined.

The CDR3 is 12 residues long. Germline V gene data show CDR1 as ENHRY and CDR2 as SYGVKD. Trimming removed 6 bases from V and 1 base from J, with 4 bases in between. TCRdb itself ran the 5' RACE reads through MiXCR, one entry per CDR3 protein. Altogether 200,000 to 300,000 distinct CDR3 sequences are present, 10% to 15% being singletons, with the ten largest covering roughly 0.5%. The sequencing here drew on CD4+ T cells sorted from PBMCs, taken 45 days after the yellow fever booster vaccination. This clonotype was sampled from a man aged 25 to 40 who received the YFV17D yellow fever vaccine. V is TRBV10-3 and J is TRBJ1-3, with D uncertain. CDR3 coding DNA: TGTGCCATCAGACCGTCTGGAAACACCATATATTTT. Protein: CAIRPSGNTIYF.